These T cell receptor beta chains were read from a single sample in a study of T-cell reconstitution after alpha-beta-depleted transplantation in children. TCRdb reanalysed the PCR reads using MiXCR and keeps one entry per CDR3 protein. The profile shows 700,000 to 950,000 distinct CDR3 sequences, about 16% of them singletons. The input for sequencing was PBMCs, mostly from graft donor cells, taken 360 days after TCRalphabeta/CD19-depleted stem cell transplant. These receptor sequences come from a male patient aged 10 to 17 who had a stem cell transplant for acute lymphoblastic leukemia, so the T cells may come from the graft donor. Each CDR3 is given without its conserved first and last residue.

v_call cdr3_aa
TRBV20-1 SAFKGGAYGYT
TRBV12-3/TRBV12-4 ASNIAGERETQY
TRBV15 ATSWGTFRYGYT
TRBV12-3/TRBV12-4 ASSLGPRTNTEAF
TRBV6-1 ASSTSRLTDTQY
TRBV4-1 ASSHYYSNQPQH
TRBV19 ASSMGLATVYEQY
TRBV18 ATQKTTYEQY
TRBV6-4 ASSEGLSTDTQY
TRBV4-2 ASSQAHYEQY
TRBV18 ASSRGTSAYNEQF
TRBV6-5 ASSYEGRSSPLH
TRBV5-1 ASSSGLAGFSYEQY
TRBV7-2 ASSSRGTSGSYEQY
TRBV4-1 ASNWDTSYEQY
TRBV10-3 AITNREDYTGELY
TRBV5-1 ASSPEPGTLSKKTQY
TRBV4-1 ASSQGRRDEKLF
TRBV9 ASGEIPGLKAYNEQF
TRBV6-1 ASSNLTGTNEQF
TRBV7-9 ASSLVVFETQY
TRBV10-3 AVSERSYEQY
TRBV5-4 ASSLGLVALLPSFNEQF
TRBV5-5 ASAFSGSNYYNEQF
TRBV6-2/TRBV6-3 ASRSNSGRAKPEQF
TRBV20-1 SASGGEKEQF
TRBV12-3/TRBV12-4 ASSGTGPSYEQY
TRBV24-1 ATPSASPGNTIY